These 27 T cell receptor beta chains were all obtained from the same sample, sequenced in a study of beta chain features in type 1 diabetes. Expressed TCRB transcripts were sequenced because the entire RNA isolate underwent reverse transcription. The repertoire was sequenced with immunoSEQ multiplex PCR; TCRdb's copy has only in-frame clones and lacks some. Of about 44,000 clones listed, roughly 49% are singletons. Sequences were obtained from Tregs from blood. The receptors come from a woman between 18 and 29 years old in good health.

The chain's CDR3 is CAISESLGQLNTEAFF. CDR3 DNA: TGTGCCATCAGTGAGTCGCTGGGGCAGTTGAACACTGAAGCTTTCTTT. The chain joins TRBV10-3 to TRBJ1-1; D possibly corresponds to TRBD1 (5 bases). Trimming shortened V by 0 bases and J by 0 bases, and 11 bases separated the two germline ends. CDR1 is ENHRY and CDR2 is SYGVKD in the germline V gene. CDR3 length: 16 residues.

This clone appeared a few times. The CDR3 nucleotides read TGTGCCAGCAGCCCAAGCATTGAAGCTTTCTTT. Translated: CASSPSIEAFF. The chain combines TRBV14 with TRBJ1-1; D call uncertain. V was trimmed by 4 bases and J by 7 bases, leaving 7 bases between them. Germline V CDR1 and CDR2: SGHDN, FVKESK. The CDR3 is 11 residues long.

This clone has just a few counts. This chain joins TRBV2 and TRBJ2-7; 7 nucleotides line up with TRBD1. Germline V gene data show CDR1 as SNHLY and CDR2 as FYNNEI. With V trimmed by 1 base and J by 12 bases, 15 bases remained unmatched. The CDR3 is 15 residues long. The CDR3 protein is CASSEEGDRLKYRYF. CDR3 bases: TGTGCCAGCAGTGAAGAGGGGGACAGATTAAAATATAGGTACTTC.

The V call is TRBV5-4, the J call TRBJ1-2, with D unclear. From germline, CDR1 is SGHNT and CDR2 YYREEE (reference sequence). Trimming left V 4 bases short and J 5 bases short, with 18 bases between. The CDR3 is made up of 15 amino acids. The DNA for the CDR3 is TGTGCCAGCAGCCTCGATTTGGAGGGATTATATGGCTACACCTTC. This codes for CASSLDLEGLYGYTF. Variable domain in full (rest from reference TRBV5-4 and TRBJ1-2): ETGVTQSPTHLIKTRGQQVTLRCSSQSGHNTVSWYQQALGQGPQFIFQYYREEENGRGNFPPRFSGLQFPNYSSELNVNALELDDSALYLCASSLDLEGLYGYTFGSGTRLTVV.

V gene TRBV15 combines with J gene TRBJ1-5, with D unclear. Germline lookup yields CDR1 LNHNV and CDR2 YYDKDF (reference sequence). Trimming removed 5 bases from V and 1 base from J, with 15 bases in between. The CDR3 contains 16 residues. The CDR3 reads CATSPRRTASNQPQHF. DNA for the CDR3: TGTGCCACCAGCCCCCGCCGGACTGCAAGCAATCAGCCCCAGCATTTT.

The chain has TRBV6-5 and TRBJ2-7, with 7 bases fitting TRBD2. V shed 6 bases and J 2 bases; nucleotides not matched to a gene: 7. The CDR3 has 14 amino acids. Germline CDR1 is MNHEY and CDR2 is SVGAGI. The CDR3 DNA reads as TGTGCCAGCAGGAGAAACCGGGAGGCCTACGAGCAGTACTTC. The encoded protein is CASRRNREAYEQYF.

This rearrangement joins TRBV6-5 to TRBJ2-7; 8 bases match TRBD2. Germline V CDR1 and CDR2: MNHEY, SVGAGI. Trimming removed 2 bases from V and 5 bases from J; junction bases left unmatched: 8. This CDR3 is built from 15 residues. The CDR3 DNA sequence: TGTGCCAGCAGTTACGGCCGCGGGAGGCGCCACGAGCAGTACTTC. Amino acids: CASSYGRGRRHEQYF.

The DNA of the CDR3 is TGTGCCAGCAGCTTGTATGCCTCCGGGGATGAGCAGTTCTTC. This codes for CASSLYASGDEQFF. V is TRBV7-2 and J is TRBJ2-1, with D possibly being TRBD2 (5 bases). Germline loops: CDR1 SGHTA, CDR2 FQGNSA. Trimming removed 3 bases from V and 8 bases from J, with 14 bases in between. This CDR3 comprises 14 residues.

The CDR3, as DNA: TGTGCCAGCTCACGGACTAGCGGGAGTGACGAGCAGTACTTC. Its translation is CASSRTSGSDEQYF. V and J are TRBV18 and TRBJ2-7; 13 bases are a match to TRBD2. Looked up from germline, CDR1 is KGHSH and CDR2 is LQKENI. This CDR3 is 14 amino acids long. The J segment lost 5 bases and the V segment lost 4 bases, leaving 2 bases of the junction unmatched.

This clone is judged medium-sized. The gene calls are TRBV7-2 and TRBJ1-2; D gene unclear. CDR1 SGHTA and CDR2 FQGNSA come from the germline V gene. Trimming left V 7 bases short and J 8 bases short, with 11 bases between. The CDR3 covers 11 residues. DNA for the CDR3: TGTGCCAGCACCTACCTATTGGGCTACACCTTC. Protein sequence: CASTYLLGYTF.

The chain combines TRBV6-6 with TRBJ2-7, with 8 bases identical to TRBD2. CDR1 is MNHNY and CDR2 is SVGAGI in the germline V gene (reference sequence). The V segment lost 6 bases and the J segment 2 bases; nucleotides outside the gene matches: 9. The CDR3 length is 15 residues. CDR3 amino acids: CASSPGGGTTYEQYF. The CDR3 region has the DNA TGTGCCAGCAGCCCCGGGGGGGGCACAACCTACGAGCAGTACTTC.

This rearrangement joins TRBV4-3 to TRBJ2-7, with 7 bases that match TRBD2. V dropped 1 base and J dropped 4; count of bases not matched to a gene: 7. The CDR3 sequence is 15 residues long. Per germline, CDR1 LGHNA and CDR2 YSLEER. DNA for the CDR3: TGCGCCAGCAGCCAAGCCCCGGGAGGCCTTTACGAGCAGTACTTC. Protein: CASSQAPGGLYEQYF.

CDR3 region: CASRQIAGGPNEQYF. Here the CDR3 DNA reads TGTGCCAGCAGACAAATAGCGGGAGGGCCTAACGAGCAGTACTTC. The J gene is TRBJ2-7, the V gene TRBV2, with 11 nucleotides matching TRBD2. J was trimmed by 5 bases and V by 6 bases; bases with no gene match: 9. CDR1 is SNHLY, CDR2 FYNNEI, per germline. CDR3 length: 15 amino acids.

The chain's CDR3 is CASSLSTSGSLDTDTQYF. The CDR3 DNA reads TGTGCCAGCAGTTTAAGCACTAGCGGGAGCTTGGACACAGATACGCAGTATTTT. J is TRBJ2-3 and V is TRBV27; 11 positions agree with TRBD2. CDR1 and CDR2 (germline): MNHEY, SMNVEV (reference sequence). CDR3 length equals 18 residues. The V segment lost 2 bases and the J segment 2 bases; nucleotides outside the gene matches: 9.

The chain recombines TRBV5-1 with TRBJ1-1; 7 bases fit TRBD1. CDR1 and CDR2 (germline): SGHRS, YFSETQ. This CDR3 contains 16 residues. V dropped 3 bases and J dropped 4; count of bases not matched to a gene: 12. As DNA, the CDR3 is TGCGCCAGCAGCTCTCGGGCAGGGGGTTTGGGCACTGAAGCTTTCTTT. Encoded protein: CASSSRAGGLGTEAFF.

This clone was observed a few times. V gene TRBV28 combines with J gene TRBJ1-2; 10 bases map to TRBD1. From germline, CDR1 is MDHEN and CDR2 SYDVKM. The V and J ends lost 4 bases and 7 bases, in that order; junction bases with no gene match: 9. CDR3 length equals 15 residues. CDR3 sequence (DNA): TGTGCCAGCAGTTCCGGGACAGGGGTTTTTTTTGGCTACACCTTC. Translating gives CASSSGTGVFFGYTF.

This clone was counted a few times. The chain uses TRBV7-8 and TRBJ2-1, with 7 bases that match TRBD2. CDR1 is SGHVS, CDR2 FQNEAQ, per germline. The CDR3 is 18 amino acids. The ends lost 4 bases at V and 1 base at J; junction bases unmatched: 13. CDR3 DNA: TGTGCCAGCAGCTCCCGCCTCCCCCTAGCGGATTCCTACAATGAGCAGTTCTTC. It yields the protein CASSSRLPLADSYNEQFF. The full variable domain, in which reference TRBV7-8 and TRBJ2-1 provide the parts outside the CDR3, is GAGVSQSPRYKVAKRGQDVALRCDPISGHVSLFWYQQALGQGPEFLTYFQNEAQLDKSGLPSDRFFAERPEGSVSTLKIQRTQQEDSAVYLCASSSRLPLADSYNEQFFGPGTRLTVL.

This clone was found a few times. J is TRBJ2-5 and V is TRBV6-1; 9 nucleotides line up with TRBD2. V was clipped by 6 bases and J by 4 bases; unmatched bases: 0. CDR3 length equals 12 residues. CDR1 is MNHNS and CDR2 is SASEGT in the germline V gene. This chain's CDR3 is CASRLAGETQYF. The CDR3 nucleotides read TGTGCCAGCAGACTAGCGGGAGAGACCCAGTACTTC.

In its sample, this clone is medium-sized (0.01 to 0.1%). This chain links TRBV7-9 with TRBJ1-2, with D uncertain. V gave up 0 bases and J gave up 3 bases, with 5 bases separating them. Per the germline V gene, CDR1 is SEHNR and CDR2 is FQNEAQ (reference sequence). This CDR3 has 13 residues. In DNA, the CDR3 is TGTGCCAGCAGCTTAGCGCGGGACTATGGCTACACCTTC. It specifies CASSLARDYGYTF.

The chain is built from TRBV5-6 and TRBJ2-1, with 9 bases fitting TRBD2. The V segment lost 6 bases and the J segment 6 bases; nucleotides outside the gene matches: 13. CDR1 and CDR2 (germline): SGHDT, YYEEEE. The CDR3 length is 16 residues. CDR3 residues: CASTLPHGGRGNEQFF. The CDR3 region has the DNA TGTGCCAGCACCTTACCGCACGGCGGGAGGGGCAATGAGCAGTTCTTC.

The chain recombines TRBV25-1 with TRBJ2-6; D perhaps matches TRBD1 (5 bases). Germline assignment: CDR1 MGHDK and CDR2 SYGVNS. The CDR3 consists of 14 residues. V lost 6 bases, J lost 2 bases, and 8 bases lay in between. The CDR3 DNA reads as TGTGCCAGCAGAAGGGGTACTGGGGCCAACGTCCTGACTTTC. It translates to CASRRGTGANVLTF.

This clone was recorded a few times. This rearrangement joins TRBV7-6 to TRBJ1-4; D gene unclear. The CDR3 contains 15 residues. The V end lost 5 bases, the J end lost 2 bases, and 12 bases lay between the germline ends. CDR1 and CDR2 from the germline V gene are SGHVS and FNYEAQ. CDR3 sequence: CASSLRGVTNEKLFF. The CDR3 DNA reads TGTGCCAGCAGCCTGCGCGGGGTTACTAATGAAAAACTGTTTTTT.

The gene calls are TRBV19 and TRBJ2-3, with a possible D match to TRBD2 (7 bases). Trimming stripped 5 bases from V and 2 bases from J, with 14 bases between. CDR3 length: 15 residues. Germline V gene data show CDR1 as LNHDA and CDR2 as SQIVND (reference sequence). The CDR3 DNA is TGTGCCAGTAGTGCCGCGGGGGCTTTCACAGATACGCAGTATTTT. Protein: CASSAAGAFTDTQYF.

This clone was counted a few times. The gene calls are TRBV27 and TRBJ1-2; the match to TRBD1 covers 7 bases. Losses at the gene ends were 6 bases for V and 7 bases for J; bases not matched to a gene: 29. Germline CDR1 and CDR2: MNHEY and SMNVEV (reference sequence). This CDR3 comprises 20 residues. The CDR3 sequence is CASRLSSYSDRTGRLSGYTF. CDR3 bases: TGTGCCAGCAGACTCAGTAGTTATTCCGACAGGACAGGCCGTTTGAGTGGCTACACCTTC.

The CDR3 region is CASRGTAKYEQYF. In nucleotides, the CDR3 is TGTGCCAGTAGAGGGACAGCGAAATACGAGCAGTACTTC. The chain is built from TRBV19 and TRBJ2-7; TRBD1 agrees at 7 bases. The CDR3 covers 13 residues. In germline, CDR1 is LNHDA, CDR2 SQIVND (reference sequence). Losses at the gene ends were 6 bases for V and 4 bases for J; bases not matched to a gene: 6.

The chain joins TRBV7-2 to TRBJ1-1; D remains ambiguous. The CDR3 loop spans 17 amino acids. The germline V and J ends were trimmed by 2 bases and 5 bases, with 21 bases remaining between them. Germline V gene lookup returns CDR1 SGHTA and CDR2 FQGNSA. CDR3 region: CASSLSRLNRRGTEAFF. CDR3 in DNA: TGTGCCAGCAGCTTAAGCCGCCTAAACCGACGAGGGACTGAAGCTTTCTTT.

This clone was seen only once. The rearrangement links TRBV28 to TRBJ2-6; the match to TRBD2 covers 11 bases. There are 19 residues in the CDR3. Germline assignment: CDR1 MDHEN and CDR2 SYDVKM. Germline trimming cut 5 bases from V and 0 bases from J; bases unmatched to any gene: 9. CDR3 DNA: TGTGCCAGCAGTCCCCGAGGTAGCGGGAGGGCCTCTGGGGCCAACGTCCTGACTTTC. Translating gives CASSPRGSGRASGANVLTF.